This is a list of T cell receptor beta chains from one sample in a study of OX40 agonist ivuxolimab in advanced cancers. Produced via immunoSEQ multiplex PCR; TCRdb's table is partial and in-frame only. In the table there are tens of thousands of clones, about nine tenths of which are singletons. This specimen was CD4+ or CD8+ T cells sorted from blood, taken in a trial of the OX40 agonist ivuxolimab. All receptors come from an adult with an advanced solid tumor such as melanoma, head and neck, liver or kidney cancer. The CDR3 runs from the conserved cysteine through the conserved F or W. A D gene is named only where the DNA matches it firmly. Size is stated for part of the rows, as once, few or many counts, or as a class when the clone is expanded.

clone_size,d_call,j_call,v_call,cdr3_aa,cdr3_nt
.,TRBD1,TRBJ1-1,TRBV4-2,CASSQDFWTGGTEAFF,TGTGCCAGCAGCCAAGATTTTTGGACAGGGGGGACTGAAGCTTTCTTT
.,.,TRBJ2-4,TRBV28,CATLEGKNIQYF,TGTGCCACCCTCGAGGGCAAAAACATTCAGTACTTC
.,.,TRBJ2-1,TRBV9,CASSVAGEQFF,TGTGCCAGCAGCGTAGCTGGCGAGCAGTTCTTC
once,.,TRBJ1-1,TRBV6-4,CASSLGGNTEAFF,TGTGCCAGCAGCCTCGGGGGTAACACTGAAGCTTTCTTT
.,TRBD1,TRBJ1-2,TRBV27,CASRLTGVGGGYTF,TGTGCCAGCAGGCTAACAGGGGTTGGGGGTGGCTACACCTTC
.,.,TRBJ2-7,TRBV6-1,CASSTLAGAYEQYF,TGTGCCAGCAGTACCTTGGCAGGGGCCTACGAGCAGTACTTC
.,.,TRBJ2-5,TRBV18,CASSPPAETQYF,TGTGCCAGCTCACCACCGGCGGAGACCCAGTACTTC
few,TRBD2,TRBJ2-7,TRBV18,CASSPPGSGGSYEQYF,TGTGCCAGCTCACCACCAGGTAGCGGGGGTTCCTACGAGCAGTACTTC
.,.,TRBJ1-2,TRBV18,CASSPSAANYGYTF,TGTGCCAGCTCACCATCGGCGGCTAACTATGGCTACACCTTC
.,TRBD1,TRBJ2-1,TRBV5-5,CASSFKSNRGDNNEQFF,TGTGCCAGCAGCTTCAAAAGTAACAGGGGAGACAACAATGAGCAGTTCTTC
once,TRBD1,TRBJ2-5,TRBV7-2,CASSRPGTGAETQYF,TGTGCCAGCAGCCGTCCCGGGACAGGGGCAGAGACCCAGTACTTC
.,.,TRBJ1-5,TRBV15,CATSRGPGAGQPQHF,TGTGCCACCAGCAGGGGTCCGGGGGCCGGGCAGCCCCAGCATTTT
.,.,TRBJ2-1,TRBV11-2,CASSLELGPYNEQFF,TGTGCCAGCAGCTTAGAACTAGGGCCCTACAATGAGCAGTTCTTC
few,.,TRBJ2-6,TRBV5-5,CASSLAGAGANVLTF,TGTGCCAGCAGCTTGGCTGGGGCTGGGGCCAACGTCCTGACTTTC
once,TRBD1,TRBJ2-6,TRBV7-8,CASSLYGTGTFLANVLTF,TGTGCCAGCAGCTTATATGGGACAGGGACATTTTTGGCCAACGTCCTGACTTTC
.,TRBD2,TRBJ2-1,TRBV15,CATSSKGLLAGLYNEQFF,TGTGCCACCAGCAGTAAAGGGTTACTAGCGGGGTTATACAATGAGCAGTTCTTC
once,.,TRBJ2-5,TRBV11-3,CASSLTAQTQYF,TGTGCCAGCAGCCTGACAGCACAGACCCAGTACTTC